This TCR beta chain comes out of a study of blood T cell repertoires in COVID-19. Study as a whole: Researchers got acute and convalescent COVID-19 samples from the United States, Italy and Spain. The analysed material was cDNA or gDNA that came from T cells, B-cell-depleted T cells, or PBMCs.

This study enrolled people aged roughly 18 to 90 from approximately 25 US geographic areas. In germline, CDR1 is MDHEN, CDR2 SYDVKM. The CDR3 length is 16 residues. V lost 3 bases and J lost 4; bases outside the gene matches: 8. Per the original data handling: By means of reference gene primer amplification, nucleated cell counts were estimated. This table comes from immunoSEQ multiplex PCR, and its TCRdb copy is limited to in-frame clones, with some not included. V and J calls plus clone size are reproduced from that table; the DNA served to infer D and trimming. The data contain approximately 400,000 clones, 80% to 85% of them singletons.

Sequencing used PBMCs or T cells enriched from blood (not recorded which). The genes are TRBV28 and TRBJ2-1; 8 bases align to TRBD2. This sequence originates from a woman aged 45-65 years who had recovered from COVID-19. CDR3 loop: CASSFLAGGGYNEQFF. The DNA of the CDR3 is TGTGCCAGCAGTTTCCTGGCGGGAGGAGGATACAATGAGCAGTTCTTC.